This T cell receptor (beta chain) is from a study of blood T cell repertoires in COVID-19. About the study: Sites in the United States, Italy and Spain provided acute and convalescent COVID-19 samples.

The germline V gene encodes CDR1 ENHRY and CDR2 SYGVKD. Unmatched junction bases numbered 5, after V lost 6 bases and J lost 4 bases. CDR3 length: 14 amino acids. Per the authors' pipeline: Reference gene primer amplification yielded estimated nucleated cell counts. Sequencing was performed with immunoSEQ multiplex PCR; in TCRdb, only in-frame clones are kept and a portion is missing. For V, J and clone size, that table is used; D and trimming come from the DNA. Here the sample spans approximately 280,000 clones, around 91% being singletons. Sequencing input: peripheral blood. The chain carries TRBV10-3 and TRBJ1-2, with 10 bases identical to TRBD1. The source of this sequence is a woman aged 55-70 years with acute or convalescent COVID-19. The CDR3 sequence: CAIRGDRGSYGYTF. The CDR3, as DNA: TGTGCCATCAGGGGGGACAGGGGCAGCTATGGCTACACCTTC.